The 2 T cell receptor beta chains given below trace back to one sample, sequenced in a study of CD8 T cells in Susac syndrome. Reverse transcription of about 0.5 to 1 ug RNA used random hexamers. MiXCR, applied by TCRdb to the immunoSEQ multiplex PCR reads, yields one record per CDR3 protein. The sample lists 200,000 or so distinct CDR3 sequences, approximately 90% occurring once. Sequencing was carried out using CD8+ T cells from PBMCs. These receptors all stem from a human donor with multiple sclerosis.

The chain combines TRBV9 with TRBJ2-1, with 10 bases matching TRBD2. This CDR3 is built from 14 residues. The ends lost 4 bases at V and 3 bases at J; junction bases unmatched: 1. Germline V CDR1 and CDR2: SGDLS, YYNGEE. The CDR3 nucleotides read TGTGCCAGCAGCACTAGCGGGGACTACAATGAGCAGTTCTTC. Its translation is CASSTSGDYNEQFF.

The genes are TRBV19 and TRBJ2-7, with D possibly matching TRBD2 (7 bases). Germline CDR1 and CDR2: LNHDA and SQIVND (reference sequence). This CDR3 has 17 residues. Trimming removed 3 bases from V and 6 bases from J, with 24 bases in between. This chain's CDR3 is CASSIGPVGGALSEQYF. DNA for the CDR3: TGTGCCAGTAGTATTGGTCCTGTGGGGGGGGCTTTATCCGAGCAGTACTTC.